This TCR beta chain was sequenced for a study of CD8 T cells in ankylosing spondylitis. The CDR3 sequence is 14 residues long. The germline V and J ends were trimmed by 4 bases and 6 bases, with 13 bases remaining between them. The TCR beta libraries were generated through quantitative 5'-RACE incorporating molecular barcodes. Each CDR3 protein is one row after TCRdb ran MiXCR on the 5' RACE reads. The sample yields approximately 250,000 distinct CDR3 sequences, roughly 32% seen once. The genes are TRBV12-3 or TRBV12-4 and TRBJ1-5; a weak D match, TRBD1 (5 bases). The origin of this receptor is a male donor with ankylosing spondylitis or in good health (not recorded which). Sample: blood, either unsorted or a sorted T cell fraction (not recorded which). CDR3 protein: CASSSSGLGQPQHF. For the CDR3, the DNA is TGTGCCAGCAGTTCCTCAGGGTTGGGTCAGCCCCAGCATTTT.